Only a few counts were recorded for the clone carrying this TCR beta chain. Its target is not known. The CDR3 extends over 15 amino acids. Losses at the gene ends were 0 bases for V and 3 bases for J; bases not matched to a gene: 4. From germline, CDR1 is LNHNV and CDR2 YYDKDF (reference sequence). These data are taken from a study of blood T cells in healthy people across ages. Study observations and caveats: The lack of PBMC sorting stopped any conclusive naive versus antigen-experienced comparison. Estimates drawn from one million T cells were deemed to understate diversity. Long-lived donors exceeded aged donors in naive CD4+ cells and diversity.

Primers used in a second PCR of about 7 to 12 cycles were a sample-barcoded 5' primer and a J-beta primer mix. TCRdb re-called the 5' RACE reads with MiXCR, one entry per CDR3 protein. The sample lists more than 650,000 distinct CDR3 sequences, roughly 53% seen once, with under 50% in the top ten. Sequenced sample: blood. V gene TRBV15 combines with J gene TRBJ1-2, with TRBD1 identical over 7 bases. This TCR was sampled from a man at least 80 years old in good health. DNA for the CDR3: TGTGCCACCAGCAGAGATCGACAGGGCTACTATGGCTACACCTTC. Residues: CATSRDRQGYYGYTF. The full variable domain, completed using reference TRBV15 and TRBJ1-2, is DAMVIQNPRYQVTQFGKPVTLSCSQTLNHNVMYWYQQKSSQAPKLLFHYYDKDFNNEADTPDNFQSRRPNTSFCFLDIRSPGLGDTAMYLCATSRDRQGYYGYTFGSGTRLTVV.